The 5 T cell receptor beta chains below were found in one sample sequenced in a study of response to subunit inactivated influenza vaccine. TCRdb recomputed calls from the RT-PCR reads with MiXCR, one row per CDR3 protein. This table has 750,000 to 850,000 distinct CDR3 sequences, approximately 17% appearing once. Sample: PBMCs from blood, taken more than 4 days after vaccination. These receptor sequences come from a man aged 45-65 years who received an inactivated influenza vaccine.

The chain has TRBV7-8 and TRBJ2-5; tentative D call: TRBD1 (6 bases). The CDR3 runs 16 residues. CDR1 and CDR2 (germline): SGHVS, FQNEAQ. The V gene lost 2 bases and the J gene lost 5 bases, with 18 bases spanning the gap. As DNA, the CDR3 is TGTGCCAGCAGCTTATACCCTTGGGGGCCGCGGGAGACCCAGTACTTC. This gives the protein CASSLYPWGPRETQYF.

This clonotype has more than one count but fewer than ten. At one end, the junction sequence differs from germline, possibly due to a read error. The chain recombines TRBV20-1 with TRBJ2-6; no clear D. The CDR3 runs to 18 residues. The germline V gene encodes CDR1 DFQATT and CDR2 SNEGSKA (reference sequence). The CDR3 region has the DNA TGCAGTGCAAGAGCCCCAGGATATGGTTACTCTGGGGCCAACGTCCTGACTTTC. Translated: CSARAPGYGYSGANVLTF.

This clonotype was observed many times. The chain is built from TRBV6-5 and TRBJ2-5; maybe TRBD2 (6 bases). The CDR3 extends over 15 amino acids. Between the trimmed V and J ends, which lost 0 bases and 5 bases, there was a span of 13 bases. Germline lookup yields CDR1 MNHEY and CDR2 SVGAGI. CDR3 amino acids: CASSYSSEGPETQYF. In DNA form, the CDR3 reads TGTGCCAGCAGTTACTCTTCGGAGGGTCCGGAGACCCAGTACTTC.

The chain is built from TRBV12-3 or TRBV12-4 and TRBJ2-3; 7 bases agree with TRBD1. The CDR3 extends over 16 amino acids. The V segment lost 4 bases and the J segment 3 bases; nucleotides outside the gene matches: 10. Here the CDR3 reads CASSSISGGRTDTQYF. Here the CDR3 DNA reads TGTGCCAGCAGTTCCATTTCAGGGGGAAGGACAGATACGCAGTATTTT.

The sample holds a few counts of this clonotype. V usage is TRBV5-1 and J usage is TRBJ2-7; TRBD1 matches 11 bases. V lost 3 bases to trimming and J lost 6 bases; unmatched junction nucleotides: 5. The CDR3 contains 14 residues. The germline gives CDR1 SGHRS, CDR2 YFSETQ. CDR3 protein: CASSSYGQGAEQYF. The CDR3 bases are TGCGCCAGCAGCTCCTATGGACAGGGGGCCGAGCAGTACTTC.